Here is one TCR beta chain with its context. The antigen remains unidentified. This sample stems from a study of response to subunit inactivated influenza vaccine. Trimming cost V 1 base and J 6 bases; bases outside gene matches: 5. Germline CDR1 and CDR2: SGHVS and FQNEAQ. The CDR3 totals 15 residues. Study-wide results and caveats: Researchers suggested that each seasonal influenza vaccination recruits few new T cells.

TCRdb reprocessed the RT-PCR reads with MiXCR, giving one entry per CDR3 protein. The table records hundreds of thousands of distinct CDR3 sequences, roughly 27% of them present only once. Sample: CD4+ T cells sorted from PBMCs, taken about 5 days after vaccination. The clonotype was recovered from a man in his forties or fifties who received an inactivated influenza vaccine. The J gene is TRBJ2-1, the V gene TRBV7-8; 8 positions match TRBD2. The chain's CDR3 is CASSLVVSGINEQFF. CDR3 nucleotide sequence: TGTGCCAGCAGCTTAGTGGTTAGCGGGATCAATGAGCAGTTCTTC.